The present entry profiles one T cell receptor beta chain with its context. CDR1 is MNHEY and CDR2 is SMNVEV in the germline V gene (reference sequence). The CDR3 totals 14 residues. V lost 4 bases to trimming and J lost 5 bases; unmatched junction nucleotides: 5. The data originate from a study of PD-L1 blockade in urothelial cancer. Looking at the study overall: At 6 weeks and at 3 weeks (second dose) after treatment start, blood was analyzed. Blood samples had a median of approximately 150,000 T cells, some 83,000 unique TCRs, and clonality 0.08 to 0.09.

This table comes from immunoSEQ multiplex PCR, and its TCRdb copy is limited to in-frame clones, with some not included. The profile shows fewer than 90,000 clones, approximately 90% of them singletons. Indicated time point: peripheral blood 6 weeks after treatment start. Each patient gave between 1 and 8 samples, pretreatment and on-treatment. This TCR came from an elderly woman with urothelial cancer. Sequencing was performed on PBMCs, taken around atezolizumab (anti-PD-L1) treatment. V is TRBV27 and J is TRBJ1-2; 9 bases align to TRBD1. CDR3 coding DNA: TGTGCCAGCAGTTCGACAGGGGGAGGGTATGGCTACACCTTC. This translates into CASSSTGGGYGYTF.